This T cell receptor (beta chain) derives from a study of cytomegalovirus exposure and HLA in healthy donors. Study-level findings and limits: There were over 150 TCR beta chains listed as cytomegalovirus-associated. About 87% or about 30% of the time was how often most TCR beta V segments were productive, according to an earlier analysis.

This clone was counted only a few times. Antigen specificity is unknown. The PCR ran on 60 Vbeta and 13 Jbeta primers. Profiling relied on immunoSEQ multiplex PCR, and the TCRdb table lists in-frame clones only, not all of them. The table records approximately 150,000 clones, 82% of them present only once. This CDR3 is 15 amino acids long. The V end lost 0 bases, the J end lost 4 bases, and 16 bases lay between the germline ends. Looked up from germline, CDR1 is SQVTM and CDR2 is ANQGSEA. The gene calls are TRBV29-1 and TRBJ2-7, with D maybe TRBD2 (7 bases). The sequencing input was PBMCs. The clonotype was recovered from a male donor in good health and CMV-seronegative. Written as DNA, the CDR3 is TGCAGCGTTGAAGATCCGGCGAAGGGGGGGTACGAGCAGTACTTC. Protein product: CSVEDPAKGGYEQYF.